In its sample, the clone carrying this T cell receptor beta chain ranks as medium-sized. Its matching antigen is unknown. This specimen includes other DNA sequences encoding the same CDR3. Germline V gene sequence: CDR1 MNHEY, CDR2 SMNVEV (reference sequence). With 8 bases clipped from V and 0 bases from J, the junction kept 7 bases outside the gene matches. The CDR3 spans 15 residues. Stated time point: baseline pretreatment blood. Noted treatment: 15 Gy SBRT to primary tumor, nephrectomy 4 weeks later. The tumor was a clear cell renal cell carcinoma. TCRdb's table, derived via immunoSEQ multiplex PCR, lists solely in-frame clones and lacks some. The table shows about 49,000 clones, with roughly 80% occurring only once. The data were taken from a study of radiation and T cells in renal cell carcinoma. Study background: Nephrectomy followed 15 Gy stereotactic body radiation by 4 weeks.

Whole-study findings and limits: Pretreatment tumor biopsies were lacking, so baseline clonotypes are unknown. Top tumor clonotypes rose in blood 2 weeks post-radiation, then contracted.

The sequenced sample was blood, obtained from a patient whose treatment included radiotherapy and nephrectomy. The gene calls are TRBV27 and TRBJ1-5; TRBD1 matches 7 bases. The sequence came from an older woman with renal cell carcinoma. CDR3 bases: TGTGCCAGCCGGACAGGAGTTATTAGCAATCAGCCCCAGCATTTT. Translation: CASRTGVISNQPQHF.